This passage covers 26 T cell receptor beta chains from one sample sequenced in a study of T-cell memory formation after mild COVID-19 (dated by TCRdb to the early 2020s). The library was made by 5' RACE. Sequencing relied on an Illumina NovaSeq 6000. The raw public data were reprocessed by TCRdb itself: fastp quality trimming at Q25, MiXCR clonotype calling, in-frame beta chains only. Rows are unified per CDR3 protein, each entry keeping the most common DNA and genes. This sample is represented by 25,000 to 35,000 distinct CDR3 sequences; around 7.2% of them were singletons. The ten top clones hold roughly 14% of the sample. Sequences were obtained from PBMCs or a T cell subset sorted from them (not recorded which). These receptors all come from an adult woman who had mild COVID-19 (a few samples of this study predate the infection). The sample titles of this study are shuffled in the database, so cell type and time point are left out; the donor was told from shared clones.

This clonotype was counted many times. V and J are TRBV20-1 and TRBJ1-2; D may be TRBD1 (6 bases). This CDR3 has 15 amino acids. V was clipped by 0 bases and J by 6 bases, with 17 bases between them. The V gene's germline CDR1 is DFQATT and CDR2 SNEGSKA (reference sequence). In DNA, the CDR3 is TGCAGTGCTAGAGAAGTGGGGGGGCGCGGTAATGGCTACACCTTC. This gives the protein CSAREVGGRGNGYTF.

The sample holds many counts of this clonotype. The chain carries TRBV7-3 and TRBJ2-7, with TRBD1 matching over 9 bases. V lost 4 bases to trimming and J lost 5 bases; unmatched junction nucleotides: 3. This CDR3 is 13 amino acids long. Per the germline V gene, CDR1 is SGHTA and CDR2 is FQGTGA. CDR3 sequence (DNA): TGTGCCAGCAGCTCGGGACAGGGAGACGAGCAGTACTTC. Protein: CASSSGQGDEQYF.

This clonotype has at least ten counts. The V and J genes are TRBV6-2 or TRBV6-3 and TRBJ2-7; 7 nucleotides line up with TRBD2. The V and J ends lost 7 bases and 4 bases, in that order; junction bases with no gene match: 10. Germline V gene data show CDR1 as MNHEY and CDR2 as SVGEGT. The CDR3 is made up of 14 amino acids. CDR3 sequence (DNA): TGTGCCAGCACCCGTAGCGGGCTAACTTACGAGCAGTACTTC. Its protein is CASTRSGLTYEQYF.

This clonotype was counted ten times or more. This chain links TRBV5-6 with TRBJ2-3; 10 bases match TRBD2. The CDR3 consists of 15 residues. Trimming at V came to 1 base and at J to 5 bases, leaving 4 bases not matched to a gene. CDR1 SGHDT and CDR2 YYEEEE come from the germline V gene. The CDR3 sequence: CASSLIAGGRDTQYF. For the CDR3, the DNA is TGTGCCAGCAGCTTGATAGCGGGAGGTAGAGATACGCAGTATTTT.

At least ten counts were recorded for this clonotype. The CDR3 protein is CASASVGTGELFF. Written as DNA, the CDR3 is TGTGCCAGCGCCAGCGTCGGCACCGGGGAGCTGTTTTTT. The chain employs TRBV7-2 and TRBJ2-2; D is unresolved. The CDR3 runs to 13 residues. Trimming stripped 8 bases from V and 4 bases from J, with 11 bases between. Germline CDR1 is SGHTA and CDR2 is FQGNSA. The complete variable domain, with remaining parts taken from reference TRBV7-2 and TRBJ2-2, reads GAGVSQSPSNKVTEKGKDVELRCDPISGHTALYWYRQSLGQGLEFLIYFQGNSAPDKSGLPSDRFSAERTGGSVSTLTIQRTQQEDSAVYLCASASVGTGELFFGEGSRLTVL.

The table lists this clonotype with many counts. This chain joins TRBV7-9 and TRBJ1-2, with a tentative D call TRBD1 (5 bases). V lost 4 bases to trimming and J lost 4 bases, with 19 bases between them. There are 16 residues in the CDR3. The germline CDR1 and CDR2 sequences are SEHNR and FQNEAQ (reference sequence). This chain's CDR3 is CASSSQGLRLSYGYTF. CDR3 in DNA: TGTGCCAGCAGCTCCCAGGGACTACGGCTAAGCTATGGCTACACCTTC.

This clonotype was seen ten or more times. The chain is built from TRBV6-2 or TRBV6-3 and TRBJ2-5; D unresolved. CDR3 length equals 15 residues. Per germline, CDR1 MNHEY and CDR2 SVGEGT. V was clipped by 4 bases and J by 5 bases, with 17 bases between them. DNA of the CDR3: TGTGCCAGCAGTTCCTCGGCAGGCGGAATGGAGACCCAGTACTTC. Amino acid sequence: CASSSSAGGMETQYF.

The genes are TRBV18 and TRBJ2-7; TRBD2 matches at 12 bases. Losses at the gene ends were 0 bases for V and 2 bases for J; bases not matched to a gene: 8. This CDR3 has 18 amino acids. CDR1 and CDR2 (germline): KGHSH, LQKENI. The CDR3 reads CASSPPGLAGTRTYEQYF. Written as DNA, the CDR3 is TGTGCCAGCTCACCACCGGGACTAGCGGGTACACGAACCTACGAGCAGTACTTC. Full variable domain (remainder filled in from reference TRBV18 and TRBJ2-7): NAGVMQNPRHLVRRRGQEARLRCSPMKGHSHVYWYRQLPEEGLKFMVYLQKENIIDESGMPKERFSAEFPKEGPSILRIQQVVRGDSAAYFCASSPPGLAGTRTYEQYFGPGTRLTVT.

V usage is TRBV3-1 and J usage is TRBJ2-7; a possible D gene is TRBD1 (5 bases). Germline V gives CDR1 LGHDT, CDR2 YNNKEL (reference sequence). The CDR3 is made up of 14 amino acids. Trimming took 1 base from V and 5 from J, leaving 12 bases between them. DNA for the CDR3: TGTGCCAGCAGCCAAGTCTCAGGGAAGGACGAGCAGTACTTC. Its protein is CASSQVSGKDEQYF.

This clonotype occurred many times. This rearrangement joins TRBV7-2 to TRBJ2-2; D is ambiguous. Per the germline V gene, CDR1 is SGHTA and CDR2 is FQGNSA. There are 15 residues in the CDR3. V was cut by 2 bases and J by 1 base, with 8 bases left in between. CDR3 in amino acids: CASSLIPQNTGELFF. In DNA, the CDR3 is TGTGCCAGCAGCTTAATCCCTCAGAACACCGGGGAGCTGTTTTTT.

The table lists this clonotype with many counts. The CDR3 coding sequence is TGTGCCAGCAGCCCAAAGATCCAGCCCCGTCGGACTGAAGCTTTCTTT. Amino acids: CASSPKIQPRRTEAFF. The genes are TRBV3-1 and TRBJ1-1; no clear D. CDR3 size: 16 residues. The germline CDR1 and CDR2 sequences are LGHDT and YNNKEL (reference sequence). The ends were cut back, 4 bases at V and 5 bases at J, with 20 bases in the middle. Based on the CDR3 plus reference TRBV3-1 and TRBJ1-1, the full variable domain is DTAVSQTPKYLVTQMGNDKSIKCEQNLGHDTMYWYKQDSKKFLKIMFSYNNKELIINETVPNRFSPKSPDKAHLNLHINSLELGDSAVYFCASSPKIQPRRTEAFFGQGTRLTVV.

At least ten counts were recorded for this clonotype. The chain's CDR3 is CASSYSQGEVDEQYF. The CDR3 nucleotides read TGTGCCAGCAGTTACTCGCAGGGGGAGGTGGACGAGCAGTACTTC. The rearrangement joins TRBV6-2 or TRBV6-3 to TRBJ2-7, with D maybe TRBD1 (7 bases). Germline CDR1 is MNHEY and CDR2 is SVGEGT. The CDR3 totals 15 residues. V was clipped by 0 bases and J by 5 bases, with 14 bases between them.

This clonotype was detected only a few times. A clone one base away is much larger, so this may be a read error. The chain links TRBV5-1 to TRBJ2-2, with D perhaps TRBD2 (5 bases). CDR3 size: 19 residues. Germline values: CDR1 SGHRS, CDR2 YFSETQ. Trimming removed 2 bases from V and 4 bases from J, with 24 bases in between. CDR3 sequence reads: CASSFEGVGATSGTGELFF. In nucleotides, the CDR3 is TGCGCCAGCAGCTTCGAGGGAGTAGGAGCGACCTCGGGCACCGGGGAGCTGTTTTTT.

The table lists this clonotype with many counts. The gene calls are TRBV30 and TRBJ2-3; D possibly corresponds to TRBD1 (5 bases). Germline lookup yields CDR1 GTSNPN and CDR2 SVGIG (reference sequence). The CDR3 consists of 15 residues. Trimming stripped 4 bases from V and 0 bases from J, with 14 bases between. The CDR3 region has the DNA TGTGCCTGGAAGACCACAGGAATAAGCACAGATACGCAGTATTTT. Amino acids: CAWKTTGISTDTQYF. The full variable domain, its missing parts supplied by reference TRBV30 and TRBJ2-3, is SQTIHQWPATLVQPVGSPLSLECTVEGTSNPNLYWYRQAAGRGLQLLFYSVGIGQISSEVPQNLSASRPQDRQFILSSKKLLLSDSGFYLCAWKTTGISTDTQYFGPGTRLTVL.

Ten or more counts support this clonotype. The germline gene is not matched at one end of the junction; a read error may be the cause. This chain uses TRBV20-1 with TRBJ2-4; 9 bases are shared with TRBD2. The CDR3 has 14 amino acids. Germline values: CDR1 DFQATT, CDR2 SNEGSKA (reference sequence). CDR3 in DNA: TGCAGTGCCCAGACTAGCGGAGCCAAGAACATTCAGTACTTC. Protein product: CSAQTSGAKNIQYF.

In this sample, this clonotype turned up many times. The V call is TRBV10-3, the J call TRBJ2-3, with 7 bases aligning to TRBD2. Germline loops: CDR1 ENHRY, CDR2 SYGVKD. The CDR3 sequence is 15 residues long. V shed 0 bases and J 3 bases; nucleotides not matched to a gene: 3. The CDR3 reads CAISESAGVTDTQYF. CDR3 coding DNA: TGTGCCATCAGTGAGTCGGCGGGGGTAACAGATACGCAGTATTTT.

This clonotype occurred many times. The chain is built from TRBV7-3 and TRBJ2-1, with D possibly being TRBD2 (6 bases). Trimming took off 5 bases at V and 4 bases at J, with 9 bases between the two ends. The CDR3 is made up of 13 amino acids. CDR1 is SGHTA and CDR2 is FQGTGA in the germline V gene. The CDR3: CASSDGTYNEQFF. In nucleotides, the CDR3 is TGTGCCAGCAGCGACGGGACTTACAATGAGCAGTTCTTC.

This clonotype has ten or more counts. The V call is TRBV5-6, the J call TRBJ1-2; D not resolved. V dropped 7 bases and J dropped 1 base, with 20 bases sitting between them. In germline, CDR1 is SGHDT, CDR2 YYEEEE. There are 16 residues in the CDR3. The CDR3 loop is CASASLFTGDNYGYTF. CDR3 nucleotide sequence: TGTGCCAGCGCCTCTCTCTTTACTGGGGATAACTATGGCTACACCTTC.

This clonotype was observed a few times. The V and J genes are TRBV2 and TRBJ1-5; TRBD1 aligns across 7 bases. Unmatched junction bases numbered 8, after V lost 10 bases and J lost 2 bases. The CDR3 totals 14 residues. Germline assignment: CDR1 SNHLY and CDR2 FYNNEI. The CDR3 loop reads CATQGQGGNQPQHF. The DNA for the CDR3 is TGTGCCACCCAAGGGCAGGGGGGCAATCAGCCCCAGCATTTT. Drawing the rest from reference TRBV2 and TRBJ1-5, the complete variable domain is EPEVTQTPSHQVTQMGQEVILRCVPISNHLYFYWYRQILGQKVEFLVSFYNNEISEKSEIFDDQFSVERPDGSNFTLKIRSTKLEDSAMYFCATQGQGGNQPQHFGDGTRLSIL.

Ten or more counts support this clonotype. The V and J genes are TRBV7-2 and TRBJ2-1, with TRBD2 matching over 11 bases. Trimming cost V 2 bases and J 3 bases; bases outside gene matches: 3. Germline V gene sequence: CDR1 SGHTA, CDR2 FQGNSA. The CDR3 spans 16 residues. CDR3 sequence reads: CASSLTGTSGYNEQFF. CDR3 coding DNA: TGTGCCAGCAGCTTAACTGGGACTAGCGGCTACAATGAGCAGTTCTTC.

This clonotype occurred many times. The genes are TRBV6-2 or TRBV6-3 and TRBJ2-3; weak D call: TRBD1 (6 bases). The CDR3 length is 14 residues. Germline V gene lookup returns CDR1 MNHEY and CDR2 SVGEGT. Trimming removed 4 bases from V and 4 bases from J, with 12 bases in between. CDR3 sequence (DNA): TGTGCCAGCAGTTGGAACAGGGTTGCAGATACGCAGTATTTT. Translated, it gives CASSWNRVADTQYF.

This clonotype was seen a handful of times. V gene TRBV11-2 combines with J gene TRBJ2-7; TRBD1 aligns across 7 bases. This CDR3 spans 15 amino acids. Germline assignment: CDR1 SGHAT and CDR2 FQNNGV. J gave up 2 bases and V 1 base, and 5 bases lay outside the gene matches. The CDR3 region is CASSLVGTVAYEQYF. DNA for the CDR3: TGTGCCAGCAGCTTAGTGGGGACAGTGGCCTACGAGCAGTACTTC.

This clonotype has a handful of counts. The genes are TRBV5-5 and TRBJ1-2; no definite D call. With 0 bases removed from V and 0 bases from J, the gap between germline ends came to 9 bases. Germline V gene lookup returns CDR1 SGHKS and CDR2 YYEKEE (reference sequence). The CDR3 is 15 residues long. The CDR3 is CASSLEVYSNYGYTF. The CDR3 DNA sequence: TGTGCCAGCAGCTTGGAAGTATATTCTAACTATGGCTACACCTTC.

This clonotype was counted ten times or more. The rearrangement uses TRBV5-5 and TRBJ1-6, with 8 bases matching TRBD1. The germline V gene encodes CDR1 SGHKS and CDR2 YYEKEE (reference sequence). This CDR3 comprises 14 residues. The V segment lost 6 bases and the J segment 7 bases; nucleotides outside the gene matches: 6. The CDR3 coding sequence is TGTGCCAGCATACGGGACAGGACCAATTCACCCCTCCACTTT. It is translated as CASIRDRTNSPLHF.

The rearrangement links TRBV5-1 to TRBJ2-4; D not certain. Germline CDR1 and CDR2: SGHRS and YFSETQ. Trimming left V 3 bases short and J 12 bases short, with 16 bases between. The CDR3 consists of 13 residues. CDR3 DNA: TGCGCCAGCAGCTCTACTGGGTCTAGGGATCAGTACTTC. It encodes CASSSTGSRDQYF.

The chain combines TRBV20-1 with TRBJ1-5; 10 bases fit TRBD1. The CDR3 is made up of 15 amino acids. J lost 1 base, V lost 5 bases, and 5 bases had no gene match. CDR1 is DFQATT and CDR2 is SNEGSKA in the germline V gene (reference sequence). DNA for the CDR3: TGCAGTGCTCCCCGGGACAGGGGAAGCAATCAGCCCCAGCATTTT. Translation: CSAPRDRGSNQPQHF.